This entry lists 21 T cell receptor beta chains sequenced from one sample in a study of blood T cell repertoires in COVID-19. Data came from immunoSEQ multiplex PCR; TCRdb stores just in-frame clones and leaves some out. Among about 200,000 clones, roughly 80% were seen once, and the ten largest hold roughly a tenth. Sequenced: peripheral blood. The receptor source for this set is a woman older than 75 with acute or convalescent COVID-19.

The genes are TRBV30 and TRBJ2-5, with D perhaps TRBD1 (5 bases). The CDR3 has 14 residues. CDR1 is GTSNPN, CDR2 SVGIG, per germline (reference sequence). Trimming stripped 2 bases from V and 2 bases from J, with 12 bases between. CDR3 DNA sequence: TGTGCCTGGAGTCCAGGGATACAACAAGAGACCCAGTACTTC. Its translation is CAWSPGIQQETQYF. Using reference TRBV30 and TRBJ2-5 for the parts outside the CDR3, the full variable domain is SQTIHQWPATLVQPVGSPLSLECTVEGTSNPNLYWYRQAAGRGLQLLFYSVGIGQISSEVPQNLSASRPQDRQFILSSKKLLLSDSGFYLCAWSPGIQQETQYFGPGTRLLVL.

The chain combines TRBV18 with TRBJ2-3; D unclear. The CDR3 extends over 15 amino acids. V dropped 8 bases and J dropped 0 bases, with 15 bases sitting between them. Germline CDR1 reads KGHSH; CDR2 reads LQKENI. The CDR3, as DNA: TGTGCCAGCGTTCGGTACGGAGCGAGCACAGATACGCAGTATTTT. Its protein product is CASVRYGASTDTQYF.

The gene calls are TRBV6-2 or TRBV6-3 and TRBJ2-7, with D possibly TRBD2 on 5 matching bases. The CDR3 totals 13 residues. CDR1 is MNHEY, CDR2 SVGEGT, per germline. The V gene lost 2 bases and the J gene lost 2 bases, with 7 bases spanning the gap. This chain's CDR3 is CASSYVGTYEQYF. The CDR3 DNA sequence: TGTGCCAGCAGTTACGTCGGGACCTACGAGCAGTACTTC.

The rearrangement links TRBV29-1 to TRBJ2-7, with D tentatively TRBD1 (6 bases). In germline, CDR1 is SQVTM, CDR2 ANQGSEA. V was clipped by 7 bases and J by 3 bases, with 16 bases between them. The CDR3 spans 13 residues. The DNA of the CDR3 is TGCAGCGCGATTAGGGGGAGAGGCTACGAGCAGTACTTC. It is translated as CSAIRGRGYEQYF.

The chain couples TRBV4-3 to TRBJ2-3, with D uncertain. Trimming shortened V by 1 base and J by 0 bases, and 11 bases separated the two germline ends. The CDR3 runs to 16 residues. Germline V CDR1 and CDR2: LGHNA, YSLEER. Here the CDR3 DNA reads TGCGCCAGCAGCCAAGGGCCAGTCTTAAGCACAGATACGCAGTATTTT. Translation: CASSQGPVLSTDTQYF.

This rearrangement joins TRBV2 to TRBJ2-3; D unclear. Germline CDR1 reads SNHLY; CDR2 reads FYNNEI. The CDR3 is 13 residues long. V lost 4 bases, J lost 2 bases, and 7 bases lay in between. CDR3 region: CASSAEFTDTQYF. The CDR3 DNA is TGTGCCAGCAGTGCGGAGTTCACAGATACGCAGTATTTT. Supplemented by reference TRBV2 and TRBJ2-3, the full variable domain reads EPEVTQTPSHQVTQMGQEVILRCVPISNHLYFYWYRQILGQKVEFLVSFYNNEISEKSEIFDDQFSVERPDGSNFTLKIRSTKLEDSAMYFCASSAEFTDTQYFGPGTRLTVL.

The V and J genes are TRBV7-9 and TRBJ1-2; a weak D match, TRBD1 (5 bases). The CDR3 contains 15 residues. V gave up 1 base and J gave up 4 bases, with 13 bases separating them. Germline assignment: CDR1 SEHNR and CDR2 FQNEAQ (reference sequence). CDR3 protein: CASSLEAGNSYGYTF. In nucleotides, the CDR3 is TGTGCCAGCAGCTTAGAGGCAGGGAATAGCTATGGCTACACCTTC.

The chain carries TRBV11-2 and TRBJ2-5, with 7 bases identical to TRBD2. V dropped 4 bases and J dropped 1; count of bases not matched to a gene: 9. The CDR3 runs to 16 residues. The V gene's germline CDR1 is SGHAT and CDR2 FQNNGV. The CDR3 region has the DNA TGTGCCAGCAGCTCGACACTTCTAGCGGTCCAAGAGACCCAGTACTTC. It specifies CASSSTLLAVQETQYF.

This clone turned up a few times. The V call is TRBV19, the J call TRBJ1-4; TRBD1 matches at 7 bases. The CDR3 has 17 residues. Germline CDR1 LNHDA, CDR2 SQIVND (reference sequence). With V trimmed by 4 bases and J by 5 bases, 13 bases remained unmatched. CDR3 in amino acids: CASSTQPPGTANEKLFF. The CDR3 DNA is TGTGCCAGTAGTACCCAACCACCCGGGACAGCAAATGAAAAACTGTTTTTT.

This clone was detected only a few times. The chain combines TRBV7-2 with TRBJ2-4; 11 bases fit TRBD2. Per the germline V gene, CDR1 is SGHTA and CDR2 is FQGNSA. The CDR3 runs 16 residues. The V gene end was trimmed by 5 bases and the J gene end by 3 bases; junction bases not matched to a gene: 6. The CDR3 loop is CASSPSSGGNKNIQYF. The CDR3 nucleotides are TGTGCCAGCAGCCCTTCTAGCGGGGGGAACAAAAACATTCAGTACTTC.

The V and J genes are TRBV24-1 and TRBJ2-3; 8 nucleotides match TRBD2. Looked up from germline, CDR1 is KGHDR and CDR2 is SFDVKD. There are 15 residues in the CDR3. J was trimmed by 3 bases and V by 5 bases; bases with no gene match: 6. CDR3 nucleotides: TGTGCCACCAGTGCAACGGGGGGGCAGACAGATACGCAGTATTTT. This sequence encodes CATSATGGQTDTQYF.

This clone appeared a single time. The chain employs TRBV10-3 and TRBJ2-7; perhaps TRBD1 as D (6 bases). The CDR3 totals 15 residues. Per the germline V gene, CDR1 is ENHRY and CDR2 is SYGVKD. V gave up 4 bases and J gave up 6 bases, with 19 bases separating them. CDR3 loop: CAISVDRSALGEQYF. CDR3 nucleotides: TGTGCCATCAGTGTAGACAGGTCGGCTTTGGGCGAGCAGTACTTC.

The CDR3 region is CASSSKGGDGTDTQYF. CDR3 DNA: TGTGCCAGTAGTAGTAAAGGCGGCGACGGCACAGATACGCAGTATTTT. The J gene is TRBJ2-3, the V gene TRBV19; no reliable D call. This CDR3 has 16 residues. Trimming shortened V by 4 bases and J by 1 base, and 15 bases separated the two germline ends. Germline CDR1 is LNHDA and CDR2 is SQIVND (reference sequence).

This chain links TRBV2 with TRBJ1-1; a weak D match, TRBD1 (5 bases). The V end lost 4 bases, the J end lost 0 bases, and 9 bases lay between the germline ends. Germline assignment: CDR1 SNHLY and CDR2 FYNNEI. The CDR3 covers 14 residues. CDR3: CASSGQLMNTEAFF. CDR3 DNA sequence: TGTGCCAGCAGTGGACAGCTCATGAACACTGAAGCTTTCTTT. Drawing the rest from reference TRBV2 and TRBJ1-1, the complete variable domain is EPEVTQTPSHQVTQMGQEVILRCVPISNHLYFYWYRQILGQKVEFLVSFYNNEISEKSEIFDDQFSVERPDGSNFTLKIRSTKLEDSAMYFCASSGQLMNTEAFFGQGTRLTVV.

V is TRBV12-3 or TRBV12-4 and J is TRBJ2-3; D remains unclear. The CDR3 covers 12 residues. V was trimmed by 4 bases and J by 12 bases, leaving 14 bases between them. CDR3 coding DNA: TGTGCCAGCAGTTCCCCCGGCCGGGTTCAGTATTTT. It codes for CASSSPGRVQYF.

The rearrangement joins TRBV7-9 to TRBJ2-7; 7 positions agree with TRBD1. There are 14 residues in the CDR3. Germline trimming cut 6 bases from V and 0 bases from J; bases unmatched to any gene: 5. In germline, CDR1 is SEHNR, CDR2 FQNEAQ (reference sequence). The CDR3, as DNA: TGTGCCAGCAGGGGACAGAGTAGCTCCTACGAGCAGTACTTC. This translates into CASRGQSSSYEQYF.

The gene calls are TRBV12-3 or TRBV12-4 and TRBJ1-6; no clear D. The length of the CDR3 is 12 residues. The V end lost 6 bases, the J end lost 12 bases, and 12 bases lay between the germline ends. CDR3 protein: CASSRSTVPLHF. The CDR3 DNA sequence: TGTGCCAGCAGCAGGTCAACTGTACCCCTCCACTTT.

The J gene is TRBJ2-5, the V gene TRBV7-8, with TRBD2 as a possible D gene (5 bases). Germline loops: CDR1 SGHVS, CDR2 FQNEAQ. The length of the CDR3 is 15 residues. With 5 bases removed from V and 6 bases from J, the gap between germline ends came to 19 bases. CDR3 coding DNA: TGTGCCAGCAGCCCTTCTCTTGTAGCGCTCCAGACCCAGTACTTC. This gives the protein CASSPSLVALQTQYF.

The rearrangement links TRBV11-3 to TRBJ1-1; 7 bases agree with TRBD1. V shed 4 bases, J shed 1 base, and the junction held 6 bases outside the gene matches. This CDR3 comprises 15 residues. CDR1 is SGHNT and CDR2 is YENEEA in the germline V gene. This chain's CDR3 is CASSSGGWANTEAFF. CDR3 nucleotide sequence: TGTGCCAGCAGCTCAGGGGGATGGGCGAACACTGAAGCTTTCTTT.

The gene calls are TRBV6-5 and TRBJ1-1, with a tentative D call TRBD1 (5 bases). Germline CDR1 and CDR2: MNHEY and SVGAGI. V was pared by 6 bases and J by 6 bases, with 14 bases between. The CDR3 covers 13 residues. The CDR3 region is CASRRTGGAEAFF. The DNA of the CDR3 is TGTGCCAGCAGACGCACAGGAGGGGCTGAAGCTTTCTTT.

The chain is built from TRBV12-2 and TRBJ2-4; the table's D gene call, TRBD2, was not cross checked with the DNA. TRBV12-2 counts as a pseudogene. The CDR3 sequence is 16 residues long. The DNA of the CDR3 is TGTGCAAGTCGCTTAGCGTTAGCGGGAGGAAGAAACATTCAGTACTTC. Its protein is CASRLALAGGRNIQYF.